A single sample gave rise to the 10 T cell receptor beta chains below, sequenced in a study of lymphopenia after photon versus proton radiotherapy (dated 2019 in TCRdb). Receptor libraries were prepared by the immunoSEQ multiplex PCR assay. Imported from immuneACCESS, the table was reduced by TCRdb to in-frame sequences with V and J called. These copies leave out some clones; in studies compared against another copy, an unresolved V gene accounts for under half, and the cause of the remainder is not known. This sample has more than 20,000 clones in its table, and roughly 82% of those were observed once. 24% of the sample goes to the ten largest clones. The specimen was peripheral blood, collected from a patient treated with photon-based radiotherapy. Source of these receptors: a man in his forties with gastric cancer.

This chain uses TRBV7-2 with TRBJ1-4, with D hard to call. The CDR3 has 14 amino acids. Per germline, CDR1 SGHTA and CDR2 FQGNSA. Between the trimmed V and J ends, which lost 4 bases and 7 bases, there was a span of 13 bases. CDR3 protein: CASSWSPSSEKLFF. The CDR3 coding sequence is TGTGCCAGCAGCTGGTCTCCGTCGAGTGAAAAACTGTTTTTT.

The J gene is TRBJ1-1, the V gene TRBV5-6; D unclear. Germline values: CDR1 SGHDT, CDR2 YYEEEE. V lost 0 bases and J lost 8, with 8 bases in between. This CDR3 is 12 amino acids long. CDR3 DNA: TGTGCCAGCAGCTTGGTGGCGGAGGAAGCTTTCTTT. Its translation: CASSLVAEEAFF.

The J gene is TRBJ2-7, the V gene TRBV6-5; D not resolved. There are 13 residues in the CDR3. Trimming took off 2 bases at V and 7 bases at J, with 12 bases between the two ends. The germline V gene has CDR1 MNHEY and CDR2 SVGAGI. The DNA of the CDR3 is TGTGCCAGCAGTTACATTGAACCCAAGGAGCAGTACTTC. Its translation: CASSYIEPKEQYF.

The sample holds a few counts of this clone. J is TRBJ1-2 and V is TRBV2; TRBD1 agrees at 7 bases. Unmatched junction bases numbered 6, after V lost 3 bases and J lost 2 bases. The CDR3 runs 15 residues. The germline gives CDR1 SNHLY, CDR2 FYNNEI. This chain's CDR3 is CASSDQGEWNYGYTF. CDR3 DNA sequence: TGTGCCAGCAGTGATCAGGGGGAATGGAACTATGGCTACACCTTC.

The chain recombines TRBV7-2 with TRBJ1-6, with 12 bases fitting TRBD1. V dropped 3 bases and J dropped 11; count of bases not matched to a gene: 2. This CDR3 is built from 14 residues. Looked up from germline, CDR1 is SGHTA and CDR2 is FQGNSA. This chain's CDR3 is CASSFRDRGPPLHF. CDR3 DNA sequence: TGTGCCAGCAGCTTCCGGGACAGGGGGCCACCCCTCCACTTT.

The V gene is TRBV29-1, the J gene TRBJ2-1; TRBD2 aligns across 9 bases. There are 15 residues in the CDR3. Germline values: CDR1 SQVTM, CDR2 ANQGSEA. The CDR3 coding sequence is TGCAGTGGAGCGGGGGGTCCTGCGGGATACAATGAGCAGTTCTTC. Residues: CSGAGGPAGYNEQFF.

V usage is TRBV7-9 and J usage is TRBJ2-5; 9 positions agree with TRBD1. V trimming: 4 bases; J trimming: 5 bases; junction bases outside the gene matches: 8. Germline-derived CDR1 and CDR2 are SEHNR and FQNEAQ (reference sequence). CDR3 length: 15 residues. This CDR3 reads CASSSTRDRVETQYF. CDR3 in DNA: TGTGCCAGCAGCTCCACCCGGGACAGGGTTGAGACCCAGTACTTC. Full variable domain (outside the CDR3, taken from reference TRBV7-9 and TRBJ2-5): DTGVSQNPRHKITKRGQNVTFRCDPISEHNRLYWYRQTLGQGPEFLTYFQNEAQLEKSRLLSDRFSAERPKGSFSTLEIQRTEQGDSAMYLCASSSTRDRVETQYFGPGTRLLVL.

Regarding this clone: Other nucleotide sequences in the sample specify the same CDR3. The J gene is TRBJ2-7, the V gene TRBV5-1; D not certain. Germline loops: CDR1 SGHRS, CDR2 YFSETQ. V was clipped by 0 bases and J by 2 bases, with 9 bases between them. This CDR3 has 14 amino acids. CDR3 amino acids: CASSLVDGAYEQYF. CDR3 sequence (DNA): TGCGCCAGCAGCTTGGTGGACGGAGCCTACGAGCAGTACTTC.

CDR3 residues: CASSLLGDAYNEQFF. Here the CDR3 DNA reads TGTGCCAGCAGCTTATTGGGGGATGCCTACAATGAGCAGTTCTTC. The chain uses TRBV7-3 and TRBJ2-1; D is tentatively TRBD1 or TRBD2 (5 bases each). The ends were cut back, 2 bases at V and 2 bases at J, with 10 bases in the middle. Germline V gives CDR1 SGHTA, CDR2 FQGTGA. CDR3 size: 15 residues. The whole variable domain, remainder taken from reference TRBV7-3 and TRBJ2-1, is GAGVSQTPSNKVTEKGKYVELRCDPISGHTALYWYRQSLGQGPEFLIYFQGTGAADDSGLPNDRFFAVRPEGSVSTLKIQRTERGDSAVYLCASSLLGDAYNEQFFGPGTRLTVL.

A single count supports this clone. This rearrangement joins TRBV5-6 to TRBJ1-5, with 7 bases matching TRBD1. Germline V gene lookup returns CDR1 SGHDT and CDR2 YYEEEE. V trimming: 1 base; J trimming: 1 base; junction bases outside the gene matches: 2. This CDR3 comprises 15 residues. CDR3 region: CASSLQGVSNQPQHF. DNA for the CDR3: TGTGCCAGCAGCTTGCAGGGGGTGAGCAATCAGCCCCAGCATTTT.